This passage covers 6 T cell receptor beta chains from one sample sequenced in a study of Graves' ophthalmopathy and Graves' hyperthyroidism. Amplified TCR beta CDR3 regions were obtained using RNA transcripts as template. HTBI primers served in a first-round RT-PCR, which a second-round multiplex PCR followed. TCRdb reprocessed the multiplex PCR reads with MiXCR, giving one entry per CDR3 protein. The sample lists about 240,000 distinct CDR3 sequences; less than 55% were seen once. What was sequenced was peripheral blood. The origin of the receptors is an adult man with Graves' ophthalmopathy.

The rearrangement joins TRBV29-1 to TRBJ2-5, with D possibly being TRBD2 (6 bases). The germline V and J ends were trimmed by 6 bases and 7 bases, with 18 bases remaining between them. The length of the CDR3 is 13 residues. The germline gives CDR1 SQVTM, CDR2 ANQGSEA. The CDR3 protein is CSVTTSRLVTQYF. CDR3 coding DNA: TGCAGCGTCACGACTAGTCGGTTGGTGACCCAGTACTTC.

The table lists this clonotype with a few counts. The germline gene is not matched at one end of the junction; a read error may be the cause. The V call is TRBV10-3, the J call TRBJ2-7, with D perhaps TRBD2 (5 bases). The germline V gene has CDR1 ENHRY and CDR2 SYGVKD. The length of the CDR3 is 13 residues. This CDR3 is CAIRNPGTYEQHF. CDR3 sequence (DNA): TGTGCCATCAGAAACCCGGGAACTTACGAGCAGCACTTC.

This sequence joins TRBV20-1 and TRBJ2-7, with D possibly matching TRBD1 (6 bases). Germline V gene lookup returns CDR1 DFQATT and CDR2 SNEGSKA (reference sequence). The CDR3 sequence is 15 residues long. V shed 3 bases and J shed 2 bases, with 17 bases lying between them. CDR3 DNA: TGCAGTGCTAGGGCGCCCGGGACATCGGCCTACGAGCAGTACTTC. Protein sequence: CSARAPGTSAYEQYF.

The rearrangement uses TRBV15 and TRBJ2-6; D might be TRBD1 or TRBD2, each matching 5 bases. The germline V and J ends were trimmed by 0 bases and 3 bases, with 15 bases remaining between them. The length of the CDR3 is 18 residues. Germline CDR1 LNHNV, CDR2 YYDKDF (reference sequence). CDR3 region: CATSRDYPGTFGANVLTF. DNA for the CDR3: TGTGCCACCAGCAGAGATTATCCAGGGACCTTTGGGGCCAACGTCCTGACTTTC.

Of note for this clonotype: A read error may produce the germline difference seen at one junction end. CDR3 amino acids: CATSVPGLQTQHF. Here the CDR3 DNA reads TGTGCCACCAGTGTCCCGGGACTTCAGACCCAGCACTTC. The rearrangement joins TRBV24-1 to TRBJ2-5, with a possible D match to TRBD2 (6 bases). CDR3 length: 13 residues. Germline CDR1 is KGHDR and CDR2 is SFDVKD.

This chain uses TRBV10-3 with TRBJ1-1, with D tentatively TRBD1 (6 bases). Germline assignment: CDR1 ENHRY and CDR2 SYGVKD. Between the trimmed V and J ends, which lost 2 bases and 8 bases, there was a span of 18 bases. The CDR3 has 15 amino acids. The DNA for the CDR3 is TGTGCCATCAGTGAGGCCCGAGGGTCAGGGGTGGAAGCTTTCTTT. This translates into CAISEARGSGVEAFF.